The clone carrying this T cell receptor beta chain was counted a few times. The CDR3 is 17 residues long. J lost 5 bases, V lost 3 bases, and 13 bases had no gene match. Per germline, CDR1 SGHRS and CDR2 YFSETQ. The data stem from a study of regulatory T cells in long-lasting Graves disease. The authors built TCR beta libraries using iRepertoire HTBI primers and Arm-PCR of CDR3 regions. TCRdb itself ran the multiplex PCR reads through MiXCR, one entry per CDR3 protein. The sample includes roughly 450,000 distinct CDR3 sequences, under 25% seen only once; the top ten take 7.8%. The time point: persistent/refractory GD, antithyroid drugs over 5 years with positive TRAb. PBMC-extracted RNA yielded the TCR library. EDTA tubes received around 9 milliliters of collected peripheral blood.

This receptor was taken from a female donor with Graves disease. V and J are TRBV5-1 and TRBJ2-5; TRBD1 agrees at 10 bases. The sequenced sample was peripheral blood mononuclear cells (PBMCs), obtained when the disease was refractory, from a patient treated with antithyroid drugs. The CDR3 DNA reads TGCGCCAGCAGCTACGTCCCGGGACAGGGGTCGGGGGAGACCCAGTACTTC. This gives the protein CASSYVPGQGSGETQYF.